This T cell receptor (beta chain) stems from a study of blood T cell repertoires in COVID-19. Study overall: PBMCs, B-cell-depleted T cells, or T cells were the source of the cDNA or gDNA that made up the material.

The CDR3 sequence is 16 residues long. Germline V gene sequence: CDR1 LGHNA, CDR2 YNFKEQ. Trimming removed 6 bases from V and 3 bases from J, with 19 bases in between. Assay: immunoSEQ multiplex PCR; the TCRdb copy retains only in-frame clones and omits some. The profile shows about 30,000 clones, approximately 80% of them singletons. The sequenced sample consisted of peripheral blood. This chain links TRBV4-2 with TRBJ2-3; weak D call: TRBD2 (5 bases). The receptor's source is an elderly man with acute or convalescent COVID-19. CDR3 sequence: CASSKSKGSGTDTQYF. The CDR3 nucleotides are TGTGCCAGCAGTAAAAGTAAAGGGAGTGGGACAGATACGCAGTATTTT.